This T cell receptor beta chain originates from a study of human T cells and chemical hapten exposure. Overall study context: Diphenylcyclopropenone was applied weekly to patients' scalps across the roughly 25-week study.

The study's findings and limits: Positively correlated with patch test score were the counts of PT1 expanded TCRs. TCRs above 1 in 1000 frequency did not change with DPC sensitization.

The sample's time point: pre-sensitization, week 0. The treatment denotes: therapeutic diphenylcyclopropenone sensitization with weekly scalp DPC. In TCRdb, the RACE reads were re-called with MiXCR into one record per CDR3 protein. In the table there are under 400,000 distinct CDR3 sequences, 5% to 6.5% of which are singletons. Deletions cut 2 bases from V and 4 bases from J, with 9 bases between. The CDR3 has 14 amino acids. The germline V gene encodes CDR1 MDHEN and CDR2 SYDVKM. As for this clonotype: The antigen is not known.

The chain joins TRBV28 to TRBJ1-5; D not certain. The source material was whole blood, sampled in connection with sensitization to the hapten diphenylcyclopropenone (DPC). This TCR derives from a woman between 45 and 65 years old with alopecia areata. Some clones in this sample may be carry-over from other donors' samples. The CDR3 reads CASSLRSVNQPQHF. CDR3 nucleotides: TGTGCCAGCAGTTTACGAAGTGTGAATCAGCCCCAGCATTTT.